This section outlines one T cell receptor beta chain sequence together with its context. It lacks a known antigen. Qualities for individual bases were not recorded, and no much larger clone is one base off. This entry is derived from a study of blood T cell repertoires in COVID-19 (dated by TCRdb to the early 2020s). About the investigation overall: Samples covering the acute and convalescent phases of COVID-19 were provided by collaborators in the United States, Italy and Spain. The material from the prospective study consisted of cDNA or gDNA derived from T cells, B-cell-depleted T cells, or PBMCs. The dataset comprised deeply sampled blood TCRbeta repertoires from subjects exposed to, actively infected with, or recovered from COVID-19. The repertoires were made available in a free public database intended to serve as a resource for research on the immune response to SARS-CoV-2. Samples were obtained from the ongoing ImmuneRACE study (first 160 participants) and from 1,254 subjects provided by 6 global collaborators. Sample metadata almost always included a de-identified subject ID, COVID-19 status, age in years and sex. Where available, HLA class I and class II types were obtained from metadata supplied by the sample provider rather than from assay-based typing.

Overall study results and their limits: The quantity of clinical and demographic metadata differed by source and by participant and was supplied without curation.

CDR1 SQVTM and CDR2 ANQGSEA are derived from the germline V gene. V is shortened by 4 bases, J by 7 bases, and the region joining them spans 16 bases. The CDR3 goes from the cysteine to the phenylalanine over 13 residues. Kept here is only the CDR3 DNA, which spans 39 bases and is read in frame from base 1. The immunoSEQ Assay, a bias-controlled multiplex PCR, was used to amplify TCRbeta CDR3 regions from genomic DNA. The original methods were these. The number of nucleated cells in each sample was estimated from the amplification of reference gene primers within the assay. To quantify the absolute abundance of each unique TCRbeta CDR3 rearrangement, sequence reads were collapsed and filtered. Productive Simpson clonality was computed per sample as the square root of Simpson's diversity index over productive rearrangements. TCRdb mirrors the immuneACCESS table, restricted to in-frame sequences. Some clones are absent from its copies; in checked studies, under half trace to an unresolved V gene, and the reason for the others is unknown. The DNA gave D and trimming, while V, J and clone size come from that table. This sample is represented by about 59,000 clones; under 80% of them were singletons. The ten largest clones capture roughly 9.8% of the sample.

Each collaborating institution followed its own protocols to collect whole blood in K2EDTA tubes. For TCRbeta analysis, collaborators shipped samples in one of three forms: frozen whole blood, isolated PBMCs, or DNA extracted from either of those sample types. The receptor was isolated from a human donor in a cohort sampled during active COVID-19. The sequenced material came from peripheral blood. The chain is encoded by TRBV29-1 joined to TRBJ1-1; TRBD1 is a weak D gene call, 5 bases matching. The base sequence is TGCAGCGTTGTTCAGGGCCGAGGCAATGAAGCTTTCTTT. This sequence encodes CSVVQGRGNEAFF.